The 4 T cell receptor beta chains given below trace back to one sample, sequenced in a study of T cell responses to AZD1222 COVID-19 vaccine. Repertoires were generated with immunoSEQ multiplex PCR, while TCRdb's copy carries only in-frame clones and drops some. This table has around 170,000 clones, approximately 90% appearing once. The sequences come from peripheral blood, collected on day 0 of AZD1222 vaccination. The origin of the receptors is an adult in good health.

The V gene is TRBV7-9, the J gene TRBJ1-2; D is ambiguous. This CDR3 is 12 amino acids long. Trimming left V 7 bases short and J 4 bases short, with 10 bases between. Germline-derived CDR1 and CDR2 are SEHNR and FQNEAQ (reference sequence). CDR3 region: CASNLAGYGYTF. CDR3 bases: TGTGCCAGCAACTTGGCAGGCTATGGCTACACCTTC.

V gene TRBV28 combines with J gene TRBJ2-7, with 8 bases matching TRBD1. J was trimmed by 7 bases and V by 4 bases; bases with no gene match: 18. The CDR3 runs 17 residues. Germline V gene data show CDR1 as MDHEN and CDR2 as SYDVKM. CDR3 DNA: TGTGCCAGCAGTTCAGCAGGGGGCTTCCGAGTAACAGGGGAGCAGTACTTC. Encoded protein: CASSSAGGFRVTGEQYF.

The chain has TRBV10-1 and TRBJ2-7, with unresolved D. The germline gives CDR1 WNHNN, CDR2 SYGVQD (reference sequence). The CDR3 totals 13 residues. Trimming shortened V by 2 bases and J by 2 bases, and 7 bases separated the two germline ends. The CDR3 DNA is TGCGCCAGCAGTGAGCACATTACCTACGAGCAGTACTTC. Translation gives CASSEHITYEQYF.

The chain is built from TRBV7-2 and TRBJ2-5; D is possibly TRBD2 (6 bases). With 2 bases removed from V and 5 bases from J, the gap between germline ends came to 12 bases. This CDR3 has 14 amino acids. From germline, CDR1 is SGHTA and CDR2 FQGNSA. CDR3 sequence reads: CASSLFRLAETQYF. The CDR3 region has the DNA TGTGCCAGCAGCTTATTCCGGCTAGCGGAGACCCAGTACTTC.